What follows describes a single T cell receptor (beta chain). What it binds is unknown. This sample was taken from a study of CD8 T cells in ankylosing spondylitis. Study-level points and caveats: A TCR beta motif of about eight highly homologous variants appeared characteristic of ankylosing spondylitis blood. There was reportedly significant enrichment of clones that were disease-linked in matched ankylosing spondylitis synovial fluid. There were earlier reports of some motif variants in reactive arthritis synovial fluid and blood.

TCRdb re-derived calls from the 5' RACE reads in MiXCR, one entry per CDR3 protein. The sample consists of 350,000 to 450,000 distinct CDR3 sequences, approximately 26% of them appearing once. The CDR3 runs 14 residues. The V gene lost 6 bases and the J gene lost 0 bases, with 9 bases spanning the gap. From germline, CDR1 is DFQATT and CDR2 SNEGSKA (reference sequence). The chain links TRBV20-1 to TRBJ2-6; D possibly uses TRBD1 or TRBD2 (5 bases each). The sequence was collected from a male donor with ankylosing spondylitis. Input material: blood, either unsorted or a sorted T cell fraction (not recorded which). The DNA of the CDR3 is TGCAGTGCCCCAGGGAGCTCTGGGGCCAACGTCCTGACTTTC. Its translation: CSAPGSSGANVLTF.